The entry that follows covers one TCR beta chain sequence. The data belong to a study of T-cell reconstitution after alpha-beta-depleted transplantation in children. The CDR3 runs to 16 residues. V was pared by 3 bases and J by 5 bases, with 8 bases of the junction left unmatched. Researchers prepared the TCRbeta library using unique molecular identifiers, the study reports. Each CDR3 protein is one row after TCRdb ran MiXCR on the PCR reads. The sample holds around 480,000 distinct CDR3 sequences, 32% seen once. The V and J genes are TRBV12-3 or TRBV12-4 and TRBJ1-3; 9 bases agree with TRBD1. The clonotype originates from a human donor who donated a stem cell graft to a child with aplastic anemia. Sequenced material: PBMCs from the stem cell graft donor, taken from the stem cell graft. The CDR3 DNA reads as TGTGCCAGCAGTTTGCACGACAGGGGGAAAAGAAACACCATATATTTT. This gives the protein CASSLHDRGKRNTIYF.